This T cell receptor (beta chain) was obtained from a study of cytomegalovirus exposure and HLA in healthy donors. Primers: 60 Vbeta forward and 13 Jbeta reverse. Assay used: immunoSEQ multiplex PCR; TCRdb lists only in-frame clones, some missing. The sample holds about 150,000 clones, more than 60% seen once. Germline assignment: CDR1 GTSNPN and CDR2 SVGIG (reference sequence). This CDR3 has 14 amino acids. Trimming stripped 4 bases from V and 7 bases from J, with 16 bases between. Sequenced input: PBMCs. The rearrangement uses TRBV30 and TRBJ2-2; maybe TRBD2 (5 bases). This TCR was sampled from a woman aged 40 to 55 in good health and CMV-seronegative. CDR3 nucleotide sequence: TGTGCCTGGATGGAGGTCCCTTTCGGCGGGGAGCTGTTTTTT. Its translation is CAWMEVPFGGELFF. Full variable domain (missing parts from reference TRBV30 and TRBJ2-2): SQTIHQWPATLVQPVGSPLSLECTVEGTSNPNLYWYRQAAGRGLQLLFYSVGIGQISSEVPQNLSASRPQDRQFILSSKKLLLSDSGFYLCAWMEVPFGGELFFGEGSRLTVL.